Each of the 20 T cell receptor beta chains below was sequenced from the same sample in a study of T cells in Graves' hyperthyroidism and ophthalmopathy. Authors of the study amplified TCR beta CDR3 regions from RNA transcripts. The TCR CDR3 was amplified in a first-round RT-PCR using the HTBI primer set. TCRdb independently ran MiXCR on the multiplex PCR reads; one entry per CDR3 protein. The data contain over 700,000 distinct CDR3 sequences, around a third of them singletons. Sequencing input: blood. These receptors originate from a woman aged 40 to 55 with Graves' hyperthyroidism.

This clonotype was detected a few times. The junction departs from germline at one end; a sequencing error may be responsible. In nucleotides, the CDR3 is TGTGCCAGCAGTTCCCTCGAGCGGAACACTGAAGCTTTCTTT. This sequence encodes CASSSLERNTEAFF. V gene TRBV10-3 combines with J gene TRBJ1-1; D unclear. Germline lookup yields CDR1 ENHRY and CDR2 SYGVKD. The CDR3 is 14 amino acids.

In its sample, this clonotype was seen many times. The chain recombines TRBV7-9 with TRBJ2-7; D might be TRBD1 (6 bases). There are 15 residues in the CDR3. The V gene lost 5 bases and the J gene lost 0 bases, with 14 bases spanning the gap. The germline V gene has CDR1 SEHNR and CDR2 FQNEAQ (reference sequence). CDR3 protein: CASSPWTESSYEQYF. The CDR3 DNA is TGTGCCAGCAGCCCGTGGACAGAAAGCTCCTACGAGCAGTACTTC.

This clonotype was picked up many times. The chain joins TRBV2 to TRBJ2-6; 8 bases are a match to TRBD1. The V gene's germline CDR1 is SNHLY and CDR2 FYNNEI. The CDR3 has 15 amino acids. Losses at the gene ends were 7 bases for V and 2 bases for J; bases not matched to a gene: 4. CDR3: CASIKDRAGANVLTF. Written as DNA, the CDR3 is TGTGCCAGCATCAAGGACAGGGCTGGGGCCAACGTCCTGACTTTC.

This clonotype was recorded at least ten times. The chain employs TRBV6-6 and TRBJ2-7; 7 bases are shared with TRBD1. The CDR3 covers 12 residues. Germline-derived CDR1 and CDR2 are MNHNY and SVGAGI (reference sequence). The V and J ends lost 10 bases and 7 bases, in that order; junction bases with no gene match: 10. CDR3 bases: TGTGCCATCCAGACAGGGTCGGGTGAGCAGTACTTC. It yields the protein CAIQTGSGEQYF.

The chain recombines TRBV19 with TRBJ1-5, with D possibly matching TRBD1 (5 bases). The V and J ends lost 11 bases and 7 bases respectively, with 21 bases between them. From germline, CDR1 is LNHDA and CDR2 SQIVND (reference sequence). There are 14 residues in the CDR3. CDR3 sequence: CASKGGRGRQPQHF. The CDR3 DNA is TGTGCCTCTAAGGGTGGGAGGGGTAGGCAGCCCCAGCATTTT.

CDR3 in DNA: TGTGCCAGCAGCTTTTTTGGGCCGAATGAGCAGTTCTTC. This codes for CASSFFGPNEQFF. The chain uses TRBV7-9 and TRBJ2-1; D is undetermined. The length of the CDR3 is 13 residues. V was pared by 3 bases and J by 7 bases, with 10 bases between. Germline assignment: CDR1 SEHNR and CDR2 FQNEAQ (reference sequence).

This clonotype appeared a single time. This chain uses TRBV19 with TRBJ2-2; D unresolved. CDR3 size: 11 residues. V dropped 8 bases and J dropped 8 bases, with 9 bases sitting between them. Looked up from germline, CDR1 is LNHDA and CDR2 is SQIVND (reference sequence). The CDR3 DNA reads as TGTGCCAGTTTTTGGGAAGGGGAGCTGTTTTTT. Its translation is CASFWEGELFF.

DNA of the CDR3: TGTGCCATCAGAATGGGGCAGGGGGCAAACACTGAAGCTTTCTTT. Residues: CAIRMGQGANTEAFF. The chain is built from TRBV10-3 and TRBJ1-1, with 8 positions matching TRBD1. The CDR3 extends over 15 amino acids. The germline CDR1 and CDR2 sequences are ENHRY and SYGVKD. Unmatched junction bases numbered 8, after V lost 6 bases and J lost 2 bases.

The V and J genes are TRBV5-1 and TRBJ1-2; D gene ambiguous. This CDR3 spans 15 amino acids. Per the germline V gene, CDR1 is SGHRS and CDR2 is YFSETQ. With 0 bases removed from V and 6 bases from J, the gap between germline ends came to 15 bases. The CDR3 is CASSLVASLNDGYTF. CDR3 DNA: TGCGCCAGCAGCTTGGTGGCATCCCTGAATGATGGCTACACCTTC.

In the case of this clonotype: Without the conserved terminal phenylalanine or tryptophan, this CDR3 likely stems from a read error. The CDR3 nucleotides read TGTGCCAGCTCACCACAGGGTAATGCGAACACTGAAGCTTTCCTT. As protein: CASSPQGNANTEAFL. The chain uses TRBV18 and TRBJ1-1, with D uncertain. Germline assignment: CDR1 KGHSH and CDR2 LQKENI. The CDR3 consists of 15 residues. V was pared by 1 base and J by 1 base, with 10 bases between.

The V call is TRBV6-5, the J call TRBJ1-1; D is unresolved. Germline CDR1 reads MNHEY; CDR2 reads SVGAGI. The V end was cut by 7 bases, the J end by 4 bases, with 7 bases between. The CDR3 extends over 11 amino acids. The CDR3 sequence is CASNKGTEAFF. CDR3 coding DNA: TGTGCCAGCAATAAAGGCACTGAAGCTTTCTTT.

With regard to this clonotype: A read error is possible here, since a much larger clone lies one base away. Because it lacks the conserved phenylalanine or tryptophan at the end, this CDR3 is likely a read error. The chain carries TRBV19 and TRBJ1-1; D call uncertain. The CDR3 has 13 residues. V was cut by 5 bases and J by 1 base, with 8 bases left in between. Germline V gene data show CDR1 as LNHDA and CDR2 as SQIVND (reference sequence). CDR3 protein: CASSVQENTEAFL. The CDR3, as DNA: TGTGCCAGTAGTGTTCAGGAGAACACTGAAGCTTTCCTT.

The chain links TRBV3-1 to TRBJ1-6; no clear D. The CDR3 contains 13 residues. Trimming cost V 4 bases and J 10 bases, with 11 bases left between them. The germline gives CDR1 LGHDT, CDR2 YNNKEL (reference sequence). In DNA, the CDR3 is TGTGCCAGCAGCCCGAGAGGTGGGTCACCCCTCCACTTT. Encoded protein: CASSPRGGSPLHF.

This rearrangement joins TRBV10-3 to TRBJ2-5; 11 bases are shared with TRBD1. This CDR3 spans 17 amino acids. V shed 4 bases and J 3 bases; nucleotides not matched to a gene: 10. Germline CDR1 is ENHRY and CDR2 is SYGVKD. CDR3 DNA sequence: TGTGCCATCAGTGGCGCCGGGACAGGGGGGCCAAAAGAGACCCAGTACTTC. This sequence encodes CAISGAGTGGPKETQYF.

This clonotype was detected ten times or more. The V call is TRBV19, the J call TRBJ1-5; D unclear. Germline CDR1 reads LNHDA; CDR2 reads SQIVND (reference sequence). V lost 6 bases to trimming and J lost 0 bases, with 12 bases between them. This CDR3 region has 15 residues. CDR3 residues: CASRTRDHSNQPQHF. The CDR3 nucleotides read TGTGCCAGTAGGACTAGGGATCATAGCAATCAGCCCCAGCATTTT.

This chain connects TRBV18 to TRBJ1-1; D is ambiguous. CDR3 length equals 15 residues. The germline CDR1 and CDR2 sequences are KGHSH and LQKENI. V dropped 0 bases and J dropped 4 bases, with 12 bases sitting between them. The CDR3 loop reads CASSPPAVLGTEAFF. The CDR3 DNA is TGTGCCAGCTCACCACCGGCGGTGTTGGGCACTGAAGCTTTCTTT.

This clonotype was picked up many times. The V and J genes are TRBV27 and TRBJ1-2; possibly TRBD1 for D (5 bases). Trimming shortened V by 3 bases and J by 6 bases, and 14 bases separated the two germline ends. Germline values: CDR1 MNHEY, CDR2 SMNVEV (reference sequence). The CDR3 has 14 amino acids. CDR3: CASSLYGTNHGYTF. In DNA form, the CDR3 reads TGTGCCAGCAGTTTGTACGGGACTAATCATGGCTACACCTTC.

This rearrangement joins TRBV25-1 to TRBJ1-3; D unclear. Per germline, CDR1 MGHDK and CDR2 SYGVNS. Trimming removed 8 bases from V and 6 bases from J, with 17 bases in between. This CDR3 spans 14 amino acids. This CDR3 is CASPRDPRLNTIYF. The CDR3 DNA is TGTGCCAGCCCCCGGGATCCCAGGCTAAACACCATATATTTT.

This clonotype has more than one count but fewer than ten. The CDR3 bases are TGTGCCAGCACCCCCGAATCGTACACCGGGGAGCTGTTTTTT. Protein sequence: CASTPESYTGELFF. The genes are TRBV27 and TRBJ2-2; no reliable D call. V gave up 7 bases and J gave up 3 bases, with 12 bases separating them. The CDR3 has 14 amino acids. Looked up from germline, CDR1 is MNHEY and CDR2 is SMNVEV (reference sequence).

The genes are TRBV5-1 and TRBJ1-3; D gene uncertain. V was shortened by 0 bases and J by 4 bases, with 14 bases between the two germline ends. There are 16 residues in the CDR3. Germline CDR1 SGHRS, CDR2 YFSETQ. For the CDR3, the DNA is TGCGCCAGCAGCTTGGAGAGGGTTTCAGGAGGAAACACCATATATTTT. This translates into CASSLERVSGGNTIYF.